Each of the 10 T cell receptor beta chains below was sequenced from the same sample in a study of blood T cell repertoires in COVID-19. Sequenced by immunoSEQ multiplex PCR; TCRdb stores in-frame clones only, minus some. This table holds 150,000 or so clones, over 75% found once. Sequencing used peripheral blood. The receptors derive from a woman aged 40 to 50 with acute or convalescent COVID-19.

The genes are TRBV25-1 and TRBJ1-3, with D perhaps TRBD1 (5 bases). Germline V gene sequence: CDR1 MGHDK, CDR2 SYGVNS. This CDR3 region has 16 residues. Trimming left V 7 bases short and J 1 base short, with 17 bases between. The CDR3 loop reads CASTPHRGTSGNTIYF. CDR3 coding DNA: TGTGCCAGCACACCCCATAGGGGTACTTCTGGAAACACCATATATTTT. The variable domain in full, completed from reference TRBV25-1 and TRBJ1-3, reads EADIYQTPRYLVIGTGKKITLECSQTMGHDKMYWYQQDPGMELHLIHYSYGVNSTEKGDLSSESTVSRIRTEHFPLTLESARPSHTSQYLCASTPHRGTSGNTIYFGEGSWLTVV.

The V and J genes are TRBV5-1 and TRBJ2-1; perhaps TRBD1 as D (5 bases). The germline gives CDR1 SGHRS, CDR2 YFSETQ. V was cut by 6 bases and J by 3 bases, with 13 bases left in between. The CDR3 is 14 residues long. The CDR3 reads CASTHDSYYNEQFF. The CDR3 coding sequence is TGCGCCAGCACCCACGACAGCTACTACAATGAGCAGTTCTTC.

The chain has TRBV28 and TRBJ1-4, with 10 positions matching TRBD1. CDR3 length: 17 amino acids. Germline lookup yields CDR1 MDHEN and CDR2 SYDVKM. Trimming at V came to 2 bases and at J to 8 bases, leaving 11 bases not matched to a gene. In DNA, the CDR3 is TGTGCCAGCAGTTTAGAGTGGGGGACAGGGGTTCAGGAAAAACTGTTTTTT. It codes for CASSLEWGTGVQEKLFF.

Only one count was recorded for this clone. J is TRBJ1-3 and V is TRBV6-5, with TRBD1 matching 7 bases. The germline V gene has CDR1 MNHEY and CDR2 SVGAGI. V dropped 6 bases and J dropped 9; count of bases not matched to a gene: 5. The CDR3 contains 12 residues. The DNA for the CDR3 is TGTGCCAGCAGCCGACAGGGTGGCACCATATATTTT. Its translation: CASSRQGGTIYF.

CDR3 sequence (DNA): TGTGCCAGCAGCTTCTCCGGGACTAGCGGGAGGGAGGGGTACCAAGAGACCCAGTACTTC. Translated: CASSFSGTSGREGYQETQYF. The rearrangement joins TRBV7-3 to TRBJ2-5; TRBD2 matches 16 bases. After removal of 3 bases from V and 0 bases from J, the junction contained 10 bases not matched to a gene. This CDR3 region has 20 residues. Germline CDR1 is SGHTA and CDR2 is FQGTGA.

The chain recombines TRBV10-3 with TRBJ1-3; TRBD1 is a possible D gene (5 bases). CDR3 length: 17 residues. The germline V gene encodes CDR1 ENHRY and CDR2 SYGVKD. V was shortened by 1 base and J by 2 bases, with 15 bases between the two germline ends. The CDR3 DNA is TGTGCCATCAGTGAGTTAATTTACAGGAAGGCTGGAAACACCATATATTTT. Translated, it gives CAISELIYRKAGNTIYF.

The chain uses TRBV13 and TRBJ1-2; 9 positions match TRBD1. The CDR3 loop spans 14 amino acids. J lost 5 bases, V lost 5 bases, and 6 bases had no gene match. Germline V gene sequence: CDR1 PRHDT, CDR2 FYEKMQ (reference sequence). CDR3 amino acids: CASSQGQGSYGYTF. CDR3 nucleotide sequence: TGTGCCAGCAGCCAAGGACAGGGGTCGTATGGCTACACCTTC.

The rearrangement uses TRBV10-3 and TRBJ2-3, with TRBD2 matching 7 bases. Germline V lookup: CDR1 ENHRY, CDR2 SYGVKD. There are 16 residues in the CDR3. V trimming: 5 bases; J trimming: 1 base; junction bases outside the gene matches: 9. The CDR3 sequence: CAISFGGAGGTDTQYF. The CDR3 nucleotides read TGTGCCATCAGTTTTGGTGGGGCGGGGGGCACAGATACGCAGTATTTT.

The J gene is TRBJ2-7, the V gene TRBV6-5; the match to TRBD2 covers 10 bases. Trimming removed 2 bases from V and 6 bases from J; junction bases left unmatched: 4. CDR3 length: 14 amino acids. From germline, CDR1 is MNHEY and CDR2 SVGAGI. As DNA, the CDR3 is TGTGCCAGCAGTTACACCTGGACTAGCGGCGAGCAGTACTTC. Its protein is CASSYTWTSGEQYF.

V is TRBV29-1 and J is TRBJ1-1; D might be TRBD1 (5 bases). The CDR3 has 15 amino acids. V shed 5 bases and J shed 0 bases, with 16 bases lying between them. CDR1 is SQVTM, CDR2 ANQGSEA, per germline. CDR3 in DNA: TGCAGCGTTTATGGGGCAGGGTCTATGAACACTGAAGCTTTCTTT. Residues: CSVYGAGSMNTEAFF. Based on the CDR3 plus reference TRBV29-1 and TRBJ1-1, the full variable domain is SAVISQKPSRDICQRGTSLTIQCQVDSQVTMMFWYRQQPGQSLTLIATANQGSEATYESGFVIDKFPISRPNLTFSTLTVSNMSPEDSSIYLCSVYGAGSMNTEAFFGQGTRLTVV.